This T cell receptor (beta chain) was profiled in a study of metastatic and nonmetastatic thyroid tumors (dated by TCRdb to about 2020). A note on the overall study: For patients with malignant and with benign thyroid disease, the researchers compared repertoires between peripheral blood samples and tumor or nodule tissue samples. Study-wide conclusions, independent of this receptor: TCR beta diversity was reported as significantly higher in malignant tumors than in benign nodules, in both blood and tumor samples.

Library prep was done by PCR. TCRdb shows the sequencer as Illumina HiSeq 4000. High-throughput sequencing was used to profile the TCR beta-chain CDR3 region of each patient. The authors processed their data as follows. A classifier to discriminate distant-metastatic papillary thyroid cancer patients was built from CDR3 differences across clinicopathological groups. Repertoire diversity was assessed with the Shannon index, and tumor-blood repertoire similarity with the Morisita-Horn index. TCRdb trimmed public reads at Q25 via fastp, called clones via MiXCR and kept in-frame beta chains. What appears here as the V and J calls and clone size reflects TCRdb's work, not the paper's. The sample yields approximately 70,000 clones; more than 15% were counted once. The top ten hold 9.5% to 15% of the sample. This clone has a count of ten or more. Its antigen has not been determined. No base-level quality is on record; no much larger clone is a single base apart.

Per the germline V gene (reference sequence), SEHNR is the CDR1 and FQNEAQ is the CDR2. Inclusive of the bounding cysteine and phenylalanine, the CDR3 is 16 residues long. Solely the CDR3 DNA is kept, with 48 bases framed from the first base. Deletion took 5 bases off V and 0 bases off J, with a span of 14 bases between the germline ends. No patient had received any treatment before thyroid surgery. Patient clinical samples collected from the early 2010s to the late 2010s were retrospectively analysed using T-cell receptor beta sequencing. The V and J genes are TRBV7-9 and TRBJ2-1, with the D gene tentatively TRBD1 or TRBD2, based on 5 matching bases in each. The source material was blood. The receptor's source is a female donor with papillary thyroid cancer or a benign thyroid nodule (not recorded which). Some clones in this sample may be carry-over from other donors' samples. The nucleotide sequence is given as TGTGCCAGCAGCCCTCGGGGCGACAGCTCCTACAATGAGCAGTTCTTC. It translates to CASSPRGDSSYNEQFF.